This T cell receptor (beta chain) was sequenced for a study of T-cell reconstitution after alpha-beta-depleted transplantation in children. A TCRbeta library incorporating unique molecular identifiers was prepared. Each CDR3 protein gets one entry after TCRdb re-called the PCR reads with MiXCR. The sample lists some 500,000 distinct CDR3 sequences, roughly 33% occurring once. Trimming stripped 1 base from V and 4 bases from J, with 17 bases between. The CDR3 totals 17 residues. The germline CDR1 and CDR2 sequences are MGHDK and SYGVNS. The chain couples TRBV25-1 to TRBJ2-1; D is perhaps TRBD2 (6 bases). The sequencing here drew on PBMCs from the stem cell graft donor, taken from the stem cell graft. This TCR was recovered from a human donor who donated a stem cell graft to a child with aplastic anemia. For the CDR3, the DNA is TGTGCCAGCAGTGAATTGGTGTACGGGAGTTCGTACAATGAGCAGTTCTTC. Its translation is CASSELVYGSSYNEQFF.